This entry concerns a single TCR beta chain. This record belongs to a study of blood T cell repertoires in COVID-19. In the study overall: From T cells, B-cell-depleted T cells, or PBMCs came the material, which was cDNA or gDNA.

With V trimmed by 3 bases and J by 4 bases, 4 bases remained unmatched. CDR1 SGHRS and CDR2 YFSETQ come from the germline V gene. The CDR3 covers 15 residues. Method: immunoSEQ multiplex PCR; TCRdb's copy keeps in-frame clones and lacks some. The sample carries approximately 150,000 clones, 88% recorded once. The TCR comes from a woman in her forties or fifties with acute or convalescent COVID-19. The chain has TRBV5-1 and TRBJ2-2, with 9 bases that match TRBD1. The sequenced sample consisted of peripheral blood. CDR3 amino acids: CASSWGQGVTGELFF. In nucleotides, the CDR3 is TGCGCCAGCAGCTGGGGACAGGGCGTCACCGGGGAGCTGTTTTTT. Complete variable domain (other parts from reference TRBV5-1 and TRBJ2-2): KAGVTQTPRYLIKTRGQQVTLSCSPISGHRSVSWYQQTPGQGLQFLFEYFSETQRNKGNFPGRFSGRQFSNSRSEMNVSTLELGDSALYLCASSWGQGVTGELFFGEGSRLTVL.